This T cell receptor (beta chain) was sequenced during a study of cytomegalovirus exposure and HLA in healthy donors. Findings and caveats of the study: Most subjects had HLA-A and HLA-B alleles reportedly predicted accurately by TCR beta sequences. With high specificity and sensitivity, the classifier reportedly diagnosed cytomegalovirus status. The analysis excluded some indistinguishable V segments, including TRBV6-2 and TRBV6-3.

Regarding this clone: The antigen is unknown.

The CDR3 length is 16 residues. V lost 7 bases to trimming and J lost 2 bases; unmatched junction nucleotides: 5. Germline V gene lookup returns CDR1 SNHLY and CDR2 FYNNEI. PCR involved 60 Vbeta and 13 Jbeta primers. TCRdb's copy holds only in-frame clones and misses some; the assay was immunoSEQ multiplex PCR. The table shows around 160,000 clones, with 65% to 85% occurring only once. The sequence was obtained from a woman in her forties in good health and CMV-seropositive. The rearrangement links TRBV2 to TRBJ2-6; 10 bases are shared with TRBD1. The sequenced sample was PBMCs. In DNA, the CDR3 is TGTGCCAGCACCCGCGGACAGGGGGCTGGGGCCAACGTCCTGACTTTC. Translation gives CASTRGQGAGANVLTF. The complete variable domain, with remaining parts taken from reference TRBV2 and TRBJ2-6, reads EPEVTQTPSHQVTQMGQEVILRCVPISNHLYFYWYRQILGQKVEFLVSFYNNEISEKSEIFDDQFSVERPDGSNFTLKIRSTKLEDSAMYFCASTRGQGAGANVLTFGAGSRLTVL.